These 24 T cell receptor beta chains originate from one sample sequenced in a study of control samples from healthy donors and cancer patients. Clones were sequenced by immunoSEQ multiplex PCR, and TCRdb holds only the in-frame ones, with some missing. The sample holds about 130,000 clones; 90% are singletons and the top ten take 2% to 2.5%. The sequenced sample was blood. The receptors stem from a man aged 18-30 years in good health.

In regard to this clone: At one of its ends the junction is not consistent with the germline gene, which may arise from a read error. The genes are TRBV27 and TRBJ1-2; D ambiguous. CDR1 and CDR2 from the germline V gene are MNHEY and SMNVEV (reference sequence). The CDR3 contains 12 residues. The DNA for the CDR3 is TGTACCAGCAGTTCTCCGGGCGGCGGCTACACCTTC. This sequence encodes CTSSSPGGGYTF.

The chain employs TRBV28 and TRBJ1-5; D may be TRBD1 (6 bases). Germline CDR1 MDHEN, CDR2 SYDVKM. The CDR3 is 16 amino acids. The germline V and J ends were trimmed by 1 base and 7 bases, with 17 bases remaining between them. Written as DNA, the CDR3 is TGTGCCAGCAGTTTATACGATCAGGGGCTTATGCAGCCCCAGCATTTT. It translates to CASSLYDQGLMQPQHF. Full variable domain (remainder filled in from reference TRBV28 and TRBJ1-5): DVKVTQSSRYLVKRTGEKVFLECVQDMDHENMFWYRQDPGLGLRLIYFSYDVKMKEKGDIPEGYSVSREKKERFSLILESASTNQTSMYLCASSLYDQGLMQPQHFGDGTRLSIL.

The chain combines TRBV6-5 with TRBJ1-3; D remains unclear. V shed 7 bases and J shed 0 bases, with 13 bases lying between them. This CDR3 has 15 amino acids. Per germline, CDR1 MNHEY and CDR2 SVGAGI. The CDR3 coding sequence is TGTGCCAGCACACCCTACACCTTCTCTGGAAACACCATATATTTT. This gives the protein CASTPYTFSGNTIYF.

V and J are TRBV30 and TRBJ2-5, with a tentative D call TRBD1 (6 bases). CDR3 size: 14 residues. Germline lookup yields CDR1 GTSNPN and CDR2 SVGIG (reference sequence). V lost 0 bases and J lost 1, with 9 bases in between. The CDR3 DNA reads as TGTGCCTGGAGTGTGGGGACACCCCAAGAGACCCAGTACTTC. Protein sequence: CAWSVGTPQETQYF.

J is TRBJ2-7 and V is TRBV10-3, with 9 bases matching TRBD1. Germline V gene lookup returns CDR1 ENHRY and CDR2 SYGVKD. Trimming took 4 bases from V and 2 from J; bases not matched to a gene: 9. This CDR3 has 16 amino acids. CDR3 region: CAISGQGQGLTYEQYF. In DNA, the CDR3 is TGTGCCATCAGTGGCCAGGGACAGGGCTTGACCTACGAGCAGTACTTC.

V usage is TRBV10-1 and J usage is TRBJ2-3, with D hard to call. Germline loops: CDR1 WNHNN, CDR2 SYGVQD (reference sequence). With 2 bases removed from V and 3 bases from J, the gap between germline ends came to 12 bases. CDR3 length: 15 residues. The CDR3 is CASSERPGRTDTQYF. CDR3 DNA: TGCGCCAGCAGTGAGAGGCCAGGTCGAACAGATACGCAGTATTTT.

J is TRBJ1-5 and V is TRBV5-6; D unresolved. CDR3 size: 12 residues. Trimming left V 3 bases short and J 7 bases short, with 8 bases between. From germline, CDR1 is SGHDT and CDR2 YYEEEE. The CDR3 spells CASSSRGQPQHF. The CDR3 coding sequence is TGTGCCAGCAGCTCGCGGGGACAGCCCCAGCATTTT.

This chain joins TRBV10-3 and TRBJ2-7; D may be TRBD1 (6 bases). CDR1 is ENHRY, CDR2 SYGVKD, per germline. CDR3 length: 14 amino acids. V was shortened by 0 bases and J by 5 bases, with 11 bases between the two germline ends. The chain's CDR3 is CAISESPQGDEQYV. In DNA form, the CDR3 reads TGTGCCATCAGTGAGTCGCCACAGGGTGACGAGCAGTACGTC.

As to this clone: Different DNA sequences within this sample yield the same CDR3. The chain recombines TRBV13 with TRBJ1-6; no clear D gene. Germline loops: CDR1 PRHDT, CDR2 FYEKMQ (reference sequence). The CDR3 has 16 residues. V was cut by 5 bases and J by 9 bases, with 20 bases left in between. The CDR3 is CASSPSPGGRGSPLHF. CDR3 nucleotide sequence: TGTGCCAGCAGCCCAAGCCCCGGAGGCCGAGGTTCACCCCTCCACTTT. The full variable domain, completed using reference TRBV13 and TRBJ1-6, is AAGVIQSPRHLIKEKRETATLKCYPIPRHDTVYWYQQGPGQDPQFLISFYEKMQSDKGSIPDRFSAQQFSDYHSELNMSSLELGDSALYFCASSPSPGGRGSPLHFGNGTRLTVT.

About this clone: A junction boundary mismatches the germline segment, possibly from a read error. The V call is TRBV7-7, the J call TRBJ2-5, with a weak D call TRBD2 (7 bases). Germline loops: CDR1 SSHAT, CDR2 FNYEAQ (reference sequence). This CDR3 has 15 amino acids. The CDR3 loop reads CASSPVGGPLGTQYF. CDR3 nucleotides: TGTGCTAGCAGCCCAGTCGGGGGGCCCCTCGGAACCCAGTACTTC.

This chain uses TRBV2 with TRBJ2-3, with 7 positions matching TRBD1. V dropped 7 bases and J dropped 5; count of bases not matched to a gene: 6. The CDR3 consists of 13 residues. Germline CDR1 and CDR2: SNHLY and FYNNEI. CDR3 bases: TGTGCCAGCATCCCGCCAGGGGGAGATACGCAGTATTTT. It codes for CASIPPGGDTQYF. Supplemented by reference TRBV2 and TRBJ2-3, the full variable domain reads EPEVTQTPSHQVTQMGQEVILRCVPISNHLYFYWYRQILGQKVEFLVSFYNNEISEKSEIFDDQFSVERPDGSNFTLKIRSTKLEDSAMYFCASIPPGGDTQYFGPGTRLTVL.

This clone was seen once. The V call is TRBV11-3, the J call TRBJ1-2, with D hard to call. V was cut by 6 bases and J by 10 bases, with 18 bases left in between. Germline-derived CDR1 and CDR2 are SGHNT and YENEEA. The CDR3 length is 13 residues. The CDR3 DNA follows: TGTGCCAGCAGTCTTACCCTCGGGCGCGACTACACCTTC. Amino acid sequence: CASSLTLGRDYTF.

This clone occurred a few times. The V call is TRBV2, the J call TRBJ1-6; no definite D call. V was shortened by 3 bases and J by 7 bases, with 4 bases between the two germline ends. The germline V gene has CDR1 SNHLY and CDR2 FYNNEI. The CDR3 length is 12 residues. The CDR3: CASSEMNSPLHF. CDR3 sequence (DNA): TGTGCCAGCAGTGAGATGAATTCACCCCTCCACTTT.

Comment on this clone: The junction differs from germline at one of its ends, possibly a read error. The rearrangement uses TRBV11-2 and TRBJ1-2; 7 nucleotides agree with TRBD1. This CDR3 has 10 residues. Germline V lookup: CDR1 SGHAT, CDR2 FQNNGV. CDR3 DNA sequence: TGTGCCAGCAGCCGAGGGACAGCTTCCTTC. This encodes CASSRGTASF.

The gene calls are TRBV3-1 (or the pseudogene TRBV3-2) and TRBJ2-1; a possible D gene is TRBD2 (6 bases). The CDR3 runs to 18 residues. CDR1 and CDR2 (germline): LGHDT, YNNKEL (reference sequence). V was shortened by 1 base and J by 9 bases, with 25 bases between the two germline ends. The CDR3 coding sequence is TGTGCCAGCAGCCAAGCTATGAATATTGGGGGGTACACGGGTGAGCAGTTCTTC. Its translation is CASSQAMNIGGYTGEQFF.

CDR3 amino acids: CASSLDRIGDSPLHF. DNA of the CDR3: TGTGCCAGCAGCCTCGACAGGATCGGTGATTCACCCCTCCACTTT. The genes are TRBV5-4 and TRBJ1-6, with TRBD1 as a possible D gene (6 bases). Germline V gene sequence: CDR1 SGHNT, CDR2 YYREEE (reference sequence). This CDR3 has 15 amino acids. The ends were cut back, 4 bases at V and 8 bases at J, with 16 bases in the middle.

This clone was recorded once. The chain has TRBV29-1 and TRBJ1-1; perhaps TRBD1 as D (5 bases). The CDR3 spans 15 residues. Germline CDR1 SQVTM, CDR2 ANQGSEA. V gave up 2 bases and J gave up 1 base, with 14 bases separating them. The CDR3 here is CSVEKAGRGNTEAFF. The DNA for the CDR3 is TGCAGCGTTGAAAAGGCCGGGAGGGGGAACACTGAAGCTTTCTTT.

The chain couples TRBV29-1 to TRBJ2-3; 8 bases map to TRBD1. CDR1 SQVTM and CDR2 ANQGSEA come from the germline V gene. The V gene end was trimmed by 1 base and the J gene end by 3 bases; junction bases not matched to a gene: 3. The CDR3 loop spans 14 amino acids. CDR3 amino acids: CSVEGQGKTDTQYF. As DNA, the CDR3 is TGCAGCGTTGAAGGACAGGGGAAGACAGATACGCAGTATTTT.

The CDR3 DNA reads TGCAGCGTAGACGGACTAGCGGGGGAGGCAGATACGCAGTATTTT. As protein: CSVDGLAGEADTQYF. The chain employs TRBV29-1 and TRBJ2-3; 13 positions match TRBD2. Germline CDR1 and CDR2: SQVTM and ANQGSEA. Trimming removed 6 bases from V and 4 bases from J; junction bases left unmatched: 7. This CDR3 is 15 amino acids long.

The chain links TRBV4-1 to TRBJ1-4, with D maybe TRBD1 (5 bases). V lost 2 bases and J lost 4, with 11 bases in between. From germline, CDR1 is MGHRA and CDR2 YSYEKL. The CDR3 length is 15 residues. The CDR3 DNA is TGCGCCAGCAGCCAACTTCGACAGAGTAATGAAAAACTGTTTTTT. This codes for CASSQLRQSNEKLFF.

The rearrangement uses TRBV5-6 and TRBJ2-1; D unresolved. Between the trimmed V and J ends, which lost 0 bases and 4 bases, there was a span of 8 bases. CDR3 length: 14 residues. Germline values: CDR1 SGHDT, CDR2 YYEEEE. The CDR3 here is CASSLGSPYNEQFF. The DNA of the CDR3 is TGTGCCAGCAGCTTGGGATCCCCATACAATGAGCAGTTCTTC.

The rearrangement uses TRBV6-2 or TRBV6-3 and TRBJ2-7, with 11 bases fitting TRBD1. CDR3 size: 18 residues. Germline V gene data show CDR1 as MNHEY and CDR2 as SVGEGT. The trim removed 2 bases at V and 6 bases at J, leaving 15 bases unmatched. The CDR3 reads CASSYPGQGATLGSEQYF. CDR3 coding DNA: TGTGCCAGCAGTTACCCCGGACAGGGGGCGACTTTAGGTTCCGAGCAGTACTTC.

J is TRBJ2-1 and V is TRBV19; D unresolved. CDR3 length equals 12 residues. V shed 2 bases and J shed 3 bases, with 2 bases lying between them. CDR1 LNHDA and CDR2 SQIVND come from the germline V gene (reference sequence). This CDR3 is CASSINYNEQFF. The CDR3 nucleotides are TGTGCCAGTAGTATAAACTACAATGAGCAGTTCTTC.

This clone was seen a single time. The genes are TRBV7-3 and TRBJ1-5; 7 bases match TRBD1. CDR1 is SGHTA, CDR2 FQGTGA, per germline. This CDR3 has 14 residues. V shed 2 bases and J 6 bases; nucleotides not matched to a gene: 4. The CDR3 protein is CASSLQGGVQPQHF. CDR3 DNA sequence: TGTGCCAGCAGCTTACAGGGGGGCGTTCAGCCCCAGCATTTT.